This TCR beta chain was recorded in a study of blood T cells in healthy people across ages. General study results and limits: The diversity estimates, figures obtained from one million T cells, were considered underestimates.

Germline values: CDR1 SGDLS, CDR2 YYNGEE. CDR3 size: 16 residues. The ends were cut back, 1 base at V and 0 bases at J, with 11 bases in the middle. It was with a sample-barcoded 5' primer and a J-beta primer mix that a second PCR of about 7 to 12 cycles was run. One entry per CDR3 protein, called by TCRdb with MiXCR from the 5' RACE reads. The data hold about 840,000 distinct CDR3 sequences, with about 29% observed a single time. This clonotype occurred a few times. Its antigen is undetermined. These data were also reused for a study on T cells of mothers and their children. That paper adds: In unrelated and related pairs, TCR recombination output is shaped in a similar way by thymic selection.

The sequence was collected from a woman aged 40 to 49 in good health. Sequenced: blood. This chain links TRBV9 with TRBJ2-4; D uncertain. For the CDR3, the DNA is TGTGCCAGCAGCGTAAAACCTGGGGTAGCCAAAAACATTCAGTACTTC. Amino acid sequence: CASSVKPGVAKNIQYF.